This TCR beta chain was profiled in a study of radiotherapy plus CTLA-4 blockade in lung cancer. Findings of the study overall: Increased serum interferon-beta after radiation also reportedly predicted response strongly. An expansion of tumor-derived TCR clones occurred in blood after radiotherapy plus ipilimumab.

Chemo-refractory metastatic non-small-cell lung cancer patients received focal radiation with ipilimumab CTLA-4 blockade. The protocol was immunoSEQ multiplex PCR, while the TCRdb copy is restricted to in-frame clones and leaves out a portion. Of 64,000 or so clones listed, around three quarters are singletons. On this clone: Its target is unknown.

CDR1 and CDR2 from the germline V gene are MGHRA and YSYEKL. This CDR3 is 14 amino acids long. Losses at the gene ends were 7 bases for V and 7 bases for J; bases not matched to a gene: 5. The chain is built from TRBV4-1 and TRBJ2-3; TRBD2 matches at 13 bases. This receptor was obtained from a human donor with non-small cell lung cancer whose response to radiotherapy plus ipilimumab could not be evaluated. The source was peripheral blood, collected from a patient treated with radiotherapy plus ipilimumab. The CDR3 DNA reads TGCGCCAGCACACTAGCGGGAGGGCCAAATACGCAGTATTTT. This gives the protein CASTLAGGPNTQYF.